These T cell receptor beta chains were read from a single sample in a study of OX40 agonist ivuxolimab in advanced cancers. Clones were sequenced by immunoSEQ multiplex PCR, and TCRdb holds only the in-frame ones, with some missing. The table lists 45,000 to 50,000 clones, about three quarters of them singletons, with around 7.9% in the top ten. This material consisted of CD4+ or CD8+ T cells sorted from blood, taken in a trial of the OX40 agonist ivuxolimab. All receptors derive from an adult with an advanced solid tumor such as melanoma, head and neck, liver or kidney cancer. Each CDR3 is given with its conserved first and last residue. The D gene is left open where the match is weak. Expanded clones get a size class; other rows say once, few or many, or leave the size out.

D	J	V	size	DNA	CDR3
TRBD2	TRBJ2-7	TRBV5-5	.	TGTGCCACCAAGTTAGGGCTAGCGGGCTACGAGCAGTACTTC	CATKLGLAGYEQYF
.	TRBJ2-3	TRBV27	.	TGTGCCAGCCCCTCCCTCGATACGCAGTATTTT	CASPSLDTQYF
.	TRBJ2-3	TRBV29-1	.	TGCAGCGTCCTACTAGGAGATACGCAGTATTTT	CSVLLGDTQYF
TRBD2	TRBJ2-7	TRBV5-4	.	TGTGCCAGCAGCTTTTTAGGACTAGCGGAGTCCTCCTACGAGCAGTACTTC	CASSFLGLAESSYEQYF
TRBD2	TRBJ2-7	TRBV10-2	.	TGCGCCAGCAGAACCGGGACTAGCGGTTACTACGAGCAGTACTTC	CASRTGTSGYYEQYF
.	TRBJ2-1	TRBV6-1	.	TGTGCCAGCAGTGAGTCAGGCTCCTACAATGAGCAGTTCTTC	CASSESGSYNEQFF
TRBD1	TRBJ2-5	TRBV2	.	TGTGCCAGCCTGGGACAGGGTGGAGAGACCCAGTACTTC	CASLGQGGETQYF
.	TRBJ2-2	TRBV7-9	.	TGTGCCAGCAGCCCAGGGAACACCGGGGAGCTGTTTTTT	CASSPGNTGELFF
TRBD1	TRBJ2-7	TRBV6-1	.	TGTGCCGGGGGGGACAGGGCCTCCTACGAGCAGTACTTC	CAGGDRASYEQYF
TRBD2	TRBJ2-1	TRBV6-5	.	TGTGCCAGCAGTGCGGGACTAGGCAATGAGCAGTTCTTC	CASSAGLGNEQFF
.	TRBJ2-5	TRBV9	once	TGTGCCAGCAGCGTACGGACGGGGGAGACCCAGTACTTC	CASSVRTGETQYF
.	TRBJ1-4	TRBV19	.	TGTGCCAGTAGTATCCTACGGGAGAATGAAAAACTGTTTTTT	CASSILRENEKLFF
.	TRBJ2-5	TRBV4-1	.	TGCGCCAGCAGCCAAGATGGGGTAGTATTTGAAGAGACCCAGTACTTC	CASSQDGVVFEETQYF
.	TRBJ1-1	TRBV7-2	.	TGTGCCAGCAGCTTAGGGGGGGTCAGGGGCAGAACTGAAGCTTTCTTT	CASSLGGVRGRTEAFF
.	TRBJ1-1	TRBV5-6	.	TGTGCCAGCAGCTCTTGGACATCCCTGGGGGCTTTCTTT	CASSSWTSLGAFF
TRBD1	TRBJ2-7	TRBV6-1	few	TGTGCCAGCAGTGAAACAGGGGGATCCTACGAGCAGTACTTC	CASSETGGSYEQYF
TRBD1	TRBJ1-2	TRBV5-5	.	TGTGCCAGCAGCTTATCACAGGGGGGCAACTATGGCTACACCTTC	CASSLSQGGNYGYTF
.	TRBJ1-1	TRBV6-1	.	TGTGCCAGCAGTGCTGGGCGGGACACTGAAGCTTTCTTT	CASSAGRDTEAFF
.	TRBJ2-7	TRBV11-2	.	TGTGCCAGCAGCTTAGGGTCCAGCTACGAGCAGTACTTC	CASSLGSSYEQYF
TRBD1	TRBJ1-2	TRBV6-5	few	TGTGCCAGCAGGACGACTGGACAGGGATATGGCTACACCTTC	CASRTTGQGYGYTF
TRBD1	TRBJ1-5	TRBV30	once	TGTGCCTGGAAACGGGACAGTTCCCAGCCCCAGCATTTT	CAWKRDSSQPQHF
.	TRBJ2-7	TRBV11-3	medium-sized	TGTGCCAGCAGCTTAGGGGTAAACAACGAGCAGTACTTC	CASSLGVNNEQYF
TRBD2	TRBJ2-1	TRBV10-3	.	TGTGCCATCAGTGAGTCTGCCGTGGGACTAGCGGGCTACAATGAGCAGTTCTTC	CAISESAVGLAGYNEQFF
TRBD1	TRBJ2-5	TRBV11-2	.	TGTGCCAGCAGCTTAGGTCTAGAACTCAGGGGGGAGACCCAGTACTTC	CASSLGLELRGETQYF
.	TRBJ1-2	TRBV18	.	TGTGCCAGCTCACCACGCGAGGCCCTCTATGGCTACACCTTC	CASSPREALYGYTF
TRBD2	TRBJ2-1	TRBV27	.	TGTGCCAGCAGTCTAGCGGGGAGCTCCTACAATGAGCAGTTCTTC	CASSLAGSSYNEQFF
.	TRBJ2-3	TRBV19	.	TGTGCCAGTAGTCCATCTGGGGTTTTGGATACGCAGTATTTT	CASSPSGVLDTQYF
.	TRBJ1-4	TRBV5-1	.	TGCGCCAGCAGCTTGGAATACGACAGAGCTAATGAAAAACTGTTTTTT	CASSLEYDRANEKLFF
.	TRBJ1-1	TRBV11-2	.	TGTGCCAGCATCCCGACATTTCCCCCTGAAGCTTTCTTT	CASIPTFPPEAFF
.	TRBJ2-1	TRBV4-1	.	TGCGCCAGCAGTCGAGGGGGGGTTGAGCAGTTCTTC	CASSRGGVEQFF
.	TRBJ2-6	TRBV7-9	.	TGTGCCAGCAGCCCCACATCTGGGGCCAACGTCCTGACTTTC	CASSPTSGANVLTF
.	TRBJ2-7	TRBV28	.	TGTGCCAGCAGGGGGAGGGAGCAGTACTTC	CASRGREQYF
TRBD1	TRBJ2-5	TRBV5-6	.	TGTGCCAGCAGCGCCGGACAGGGGAGGGCAGAGACCCAGTACTTC	CASSAGQGRAETQYF
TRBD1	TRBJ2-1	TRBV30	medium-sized	TGTGCCTGGGCCCCGGGACAGGGTATGGATGAGCAGTTCTTC	CAWAPGQGMDEQFF
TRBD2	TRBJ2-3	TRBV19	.	TGTGCCAGTAGACTTTCTAGCGGGGAGGTAGATACGCAGTATTTT	CASRLSSGEVDTQYF
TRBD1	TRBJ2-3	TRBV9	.	TGTGCCAGCAGCGTCGGGACAGCTAGAGGCACAGATACGCAGTATTTT	CASSVGTARGTDTQYF
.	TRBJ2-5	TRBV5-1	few	TGCGCCAGCAGCTTGTATGAAGAGACCCAGTACTTC	CASSLYEETQYF
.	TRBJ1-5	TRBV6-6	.	TGTGCCAGCAGTTACGAAGTGGGTGGCAATCAGCCCCAGCATTTT	CASSYEVGGNQPQHF
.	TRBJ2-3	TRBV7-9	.	TGTGCCAGCAGCTTAAGATGGGGCACAGATACGCAGTATTTT	CASSLRWGTDTQYF
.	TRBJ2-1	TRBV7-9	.	TGTGCCAGCAACCCCAGCTCGGCCTTTAATCACGATGAGCAGTTCTTC	CASNPSSAFNHDEQFF
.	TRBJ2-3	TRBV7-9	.	TGTGCCAGCAGGCTACCGGGATCTCTCCAAACAGATACGCAGTATTTT	CASRLPGSLQTDTQYF
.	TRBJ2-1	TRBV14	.	TGTGCCAGCAGCCAAGAATTTTCGGCGGCTCACTCCTACAATGAGCAGTTCTTC	CASSQEFSAAHSYNEQFF
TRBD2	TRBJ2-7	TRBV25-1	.	TGTGCCAGCAGTGATTCTAGCGGGAGGGCGAGAGGCGAGCAGTACTTC	CASSDSSGRARGEQYF
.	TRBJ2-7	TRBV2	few	TGTGCCAGCAGCTTCGCTAGCGAGTTGTACGAGCAGTACTTC	CASSFASELYEQYF
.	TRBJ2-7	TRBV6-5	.	TGTGCCAGCAAGAGGGGCGACGAGCAGTACTTC	CASKRGDEQYF
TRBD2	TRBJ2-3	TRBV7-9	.	TGTGCGGACGGGGCTAGCGGTAACACAGATACGCAGTATTTT	CADGASGNTDTQYF
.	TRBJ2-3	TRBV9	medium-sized	TGTGCCAGCAGCGTAGTAGGAGCGAGGGGGGATACGCAGTATTTT	CASSVVGARGDTQYF
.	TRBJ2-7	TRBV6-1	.	TGTGCCAGCAGTGAGGGAAACAGGTATACATCCTACGAGCAGTACTTC	CASSEGNRYTSYEQYF
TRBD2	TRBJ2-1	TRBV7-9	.	TGTGCCAGCAGCTTAGCGCTGCGGGAGAGGTACAATGAGCAGTTCTTC	CASSLALRERYNEQFF
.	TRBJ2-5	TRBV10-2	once	TGCGCCAGCAGTGAGTCAATGGGAGAAGAGACCCAGTACTTC	CASSESMGEETQYF